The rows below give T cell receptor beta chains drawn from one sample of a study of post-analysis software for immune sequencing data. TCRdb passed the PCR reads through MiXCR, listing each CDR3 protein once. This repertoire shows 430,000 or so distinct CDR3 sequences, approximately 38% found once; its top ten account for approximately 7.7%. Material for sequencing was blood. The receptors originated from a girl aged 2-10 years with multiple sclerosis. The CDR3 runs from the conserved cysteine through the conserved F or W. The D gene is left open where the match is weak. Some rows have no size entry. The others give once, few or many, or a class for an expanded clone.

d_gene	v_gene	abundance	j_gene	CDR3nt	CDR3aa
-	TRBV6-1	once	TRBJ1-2	TGTGCCAGCAGTGATTACGAACTTGGCTACACCTTC	CASSDYELGYTF
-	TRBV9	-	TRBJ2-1	TGTGCCAGCAGCGGAGCCTCGGGGTCTCCCAATGAGCAGTTCTTC	CASSGASGSPNEQFF
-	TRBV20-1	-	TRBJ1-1	TGCAGTGCTAGGGACCTGGAGCCTGAAGCTTTCTTT	CSARDLEPEAFF
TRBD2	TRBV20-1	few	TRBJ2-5	TGCAGTGCTATAGCCGGGACTAGCGAGGTCCAAGAGACCCAGTACTTC	CSAIAGTSEVQETQYF
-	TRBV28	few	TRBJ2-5	TGTGCCAGCATACGGGCGGGGCAAGAGACCCAGTACTTC	CASIRAGQETQYF
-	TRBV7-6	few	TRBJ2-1	TGTGCCAGCAGCTCACCAGGGATCTACAATGAGCAGTTCTTC	CASSSPGIYNEQFF
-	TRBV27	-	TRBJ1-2	TGTGCCAGCAGTTTCTTGGGATACTATGGCTACACCTTC	CASSFLGYYGYTF
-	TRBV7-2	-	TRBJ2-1	TGTGCCAGCAGCTTAGATGTTGGGGGCAGACCGAGCTCCTACAATGAGCGGTTCTTC	CASSLDVGGRPSSYNERFF
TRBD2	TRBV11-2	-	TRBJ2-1	TGTGCCAGCAGCTCCGGACTAGCGGCAGTCTACAATGAGCAGTTCTTC	CASSSGLAAVYNEQFF
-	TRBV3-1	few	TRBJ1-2	TGTGCCAGCAGCCAAGTAGCGACGTCGGGGGGCTACACCTTC	CASSQVATSGGYTF
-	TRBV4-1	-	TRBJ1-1	TGCGCCAGCAGCCCCAAGAGGGATCAGATTAACACTGAAGCTTTCTTT	CASSPKRDQINTEAFF
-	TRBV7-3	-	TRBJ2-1	TGTGCCAGCAGCTTACAGGGTCGGTATGAGCAGTTCTTC	CASSLQGRYEQFF
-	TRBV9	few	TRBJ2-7	TGTGCCAGCAGCATCAGTAGCGGATTCTACGAGCAGTACTTC	CASSISSGFYEQYF
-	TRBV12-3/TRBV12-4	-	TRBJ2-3	TGTGCCAGCAGTTTCGTCGGGAGTGCCGTAGATACGCAGTATTTT	CASSFVGSAVDTQYF
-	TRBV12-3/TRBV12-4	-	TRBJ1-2	TGTGCCAGCAGGTTAGGCTATGGCTACACCTTC	CASRLGYGYTF
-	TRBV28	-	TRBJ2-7	TGTGCCAGCAGCATGGGGTTTCGTGGGCGTATTGTAAGGGAGTCCGAAATCTACGAGCAGTACTTC	CASSMGFRGRIVRESEIYEQYF
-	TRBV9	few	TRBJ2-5	TGTGCCAGCAGCGTAGGAGGTATGAAGGAGACCCAGTACTTC	CASSVGGMKETQYF
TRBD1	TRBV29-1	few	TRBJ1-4	TGCAGCGTTGCCAGACAGGGCGGTGAAAAACTGTTTTTT	CSVARQGGEKLFF
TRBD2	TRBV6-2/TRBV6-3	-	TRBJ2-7	TGTGCCAGCAGTTACTCGGTTACGGGACTAGCGAACTCCTACGAGCAGTACTTC	CASSYSVTGLANSYEQYF
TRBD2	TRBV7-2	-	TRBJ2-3	TGTGCCAGCAGCCATAGCGGGAGGGTGAGGACAGATACGCAGTATTTT	CASSHSGRVRTDTQYF
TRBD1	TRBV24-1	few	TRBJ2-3	TGTGCCACCAGTGATCTGTTGGGACAGGCCTTCCTCACAGATACGCAGTATTTT	CATSDLLGQAFLTDTQYF
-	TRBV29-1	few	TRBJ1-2	TGCAGCGTTGACCGTCCGGGCCCTACTAACTATGACTACACCTTC	CSVDRPGPTNYDYTF
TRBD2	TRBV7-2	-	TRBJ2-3	TGTGCCAGCAGCTGGGGGAGGGTCGGCACAGATACGCAGTATTTT	CASSWGRVGTDTQYF
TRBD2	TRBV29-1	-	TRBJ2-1	TGCAGCGTTGAAGACCTTGGGGGGGGTGAGCAGTTCTTC	CSVEDLGGGEQFF
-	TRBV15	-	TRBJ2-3	TGTGCCACCAGCAGAGGAGGCGGGCGGCCTAGCACAGATACGCAGTATTTT	CATSRGGGRPSTDTQYF
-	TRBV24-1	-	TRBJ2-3	TGTGCCACCAGTGATCCCGGGACTGTCATGACAGATACGCAGTATTTT	CATSDPGTVMTDTQYF
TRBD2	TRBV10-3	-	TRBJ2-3	TGTGCCATCAGTGAGTTGAGGGCTAGCGGGAGTCAGGATACGCAGTATTTT	CAISELRASGSQDTQYF
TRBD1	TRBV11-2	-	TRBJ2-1	TGTGCCAGCAGCCAGGACAGGGGAGATGAGCAGTTCTTC	CASSQDRGDEQFF
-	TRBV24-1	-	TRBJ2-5	TGTGCCACCAGTGATTTGCGCAGTTTTCAAGAGACCCAGTACTTC	CATSDLRSFQETQYF
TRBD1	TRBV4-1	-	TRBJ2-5	TGCGCCAGCAGCCAGGTTACAGGGGGGACCTACAAGCAGTACTTC	CASSQVTGGTYKQYF
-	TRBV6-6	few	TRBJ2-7	TGTGCCAGCAGTCACCAGGTCAGCTCCTACGAGCAGTACTTC	CASSHQVSSYEQYF
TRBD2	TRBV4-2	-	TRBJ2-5	TGTGCCAGCAGCCAAGTTACCCTAGCGGGATCAGAGACCCAGTACTTC	CASSQVTLAGSETQYF
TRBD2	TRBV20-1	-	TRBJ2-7	TGCAGTGCTAGAGGAAGCGGGAGCATGACCTACGAGCAGTACTTC	CSARGSGSMTYEQYF
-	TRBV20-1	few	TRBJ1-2	TGCAGTGCTAGAGATCCCTCAGGACGGATTAACTATGGCTACACCTTC	CSARDPSGRINYGYTF
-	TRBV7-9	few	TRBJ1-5	TGTGCCAGCAGCCCAAGGGCCGATCAGCCCCAGCATTTT	CASSPRADQPQHF
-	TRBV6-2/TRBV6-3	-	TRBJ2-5	TGTGCCAGCAGTTATTCAACCGGGAACCGTGAGCAGTACTTC	CASSYSTGNREQYF
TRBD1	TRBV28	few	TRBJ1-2	TGTGCCAGCAGTACCCGGACAGGGTTTAACTATGGCTACACCTTC	CASSTRTGFNYGYTF
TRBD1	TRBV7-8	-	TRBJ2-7	TGTGCCAGCAGCCCGCTCGGACAGGGGGTTTCCTACGAGCAGTACTTC	CASSPLGQGVSYEQYF
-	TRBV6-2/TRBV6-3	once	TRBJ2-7	TGTGCCACCCAATTACCCTACAATGAGCAGTACTTC	CATQLPYNEQYF
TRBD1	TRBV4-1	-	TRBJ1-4	TGCGCCAGCAGGACAGGGGCGGGTAATGAAAAACTGTTTTTT	CASRTGAGNEKLFF
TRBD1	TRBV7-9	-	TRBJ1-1	TGTGCCAGCAGCTTAATGCAGGGGGCGAACACTGAAGCTTTCTTT	CASSLMQGANTEAFF
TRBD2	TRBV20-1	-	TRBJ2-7	TGCAGTGCTAGAGCCCGGGGGAGCGGGAGAACCTACGAGCAGTACTTC	CSARARGSGRTYEQYF
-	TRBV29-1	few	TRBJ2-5	TGCAGCGTTGAAGAACCACGGTTGACTAGTGGGGTTCCACAAGAGACCCAGTACTTC	CSVEEPRLTSGVPQETQYF
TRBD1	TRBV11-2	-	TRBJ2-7	TGTGCCAGCAGCTTGCTAGACAGGGTCTCCTACGAGCAGTACTTC	CASSLLDRVSYEQYF
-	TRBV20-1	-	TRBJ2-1	TGCAGTGCTATCTGGGGGGGGACAGGTTCAGATGAGCAGTTCTTC	CSAIWGGTGSDEQFF
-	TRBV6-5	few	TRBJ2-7	TGTGCCAGCAGTTACGGGGGTAGTAGGGGGGACTACGAGCAGTACTTC	CASSYGGSRGDYEQYF
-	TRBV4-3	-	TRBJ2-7	TGCGCCAGCAGCCAAGATTTAAGGGAATACGAGCAGTACTTC	CASSQDLREYEQYF
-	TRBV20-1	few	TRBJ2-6	TGCAGTGCCCCGCCTGGGGCCAACGTCCTGACTTTC	CSAPPGANVLTF
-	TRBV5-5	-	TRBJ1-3	TGTGCCAGCAGCTTGGGGACAGACTCTGGAAACACCATATATTTT	CASSLGTDSGNTIYF
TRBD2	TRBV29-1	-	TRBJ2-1	TGCAGCACCGGCGGTAGCGGGAGGGCTGGTGAGCAGTTCTTC	CSTGGSGRAGEQFF
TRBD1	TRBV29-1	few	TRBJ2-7	TGCAGCGTTGACACAGGGACAGGTATTGGCGAGCAGTACTTC	CSVDTGTGIGEQYF
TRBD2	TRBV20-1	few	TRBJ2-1	TGCAGTGCTAGCCTTCCTAGCGGGGTGGGGTTTTACAATGAGCAGTTCTTC	CSASLPSGVGFYNEQFF
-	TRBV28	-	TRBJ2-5	TGTGCCAGCAGTTTGCATTTCTGGGGGAGGGAGACCCAGTACTTC	CASSLHFWGRETQYF